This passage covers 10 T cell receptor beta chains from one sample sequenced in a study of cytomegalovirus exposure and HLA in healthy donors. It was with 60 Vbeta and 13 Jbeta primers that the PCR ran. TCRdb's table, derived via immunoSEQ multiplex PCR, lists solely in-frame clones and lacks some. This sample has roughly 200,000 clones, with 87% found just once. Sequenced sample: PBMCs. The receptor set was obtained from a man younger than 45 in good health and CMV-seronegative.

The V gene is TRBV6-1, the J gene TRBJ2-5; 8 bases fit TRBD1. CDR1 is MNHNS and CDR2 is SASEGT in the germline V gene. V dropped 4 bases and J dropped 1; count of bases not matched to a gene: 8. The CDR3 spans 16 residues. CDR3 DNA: TGTGCCAGCAGTGGCCCTGACAGGGGCCCCCAAGAGACCCAGTACTTC. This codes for CASSGPDRGPQETQYF.

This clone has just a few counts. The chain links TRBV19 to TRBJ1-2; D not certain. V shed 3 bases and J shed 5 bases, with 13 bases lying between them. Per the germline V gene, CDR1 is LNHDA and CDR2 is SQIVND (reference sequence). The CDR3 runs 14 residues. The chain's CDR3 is CASSIPEKRYGYTF. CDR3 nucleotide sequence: TGTGCCAGTAGTATCCCCGAGAAGCGGTATGGCTACACCTTC. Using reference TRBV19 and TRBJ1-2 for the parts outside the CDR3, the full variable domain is DGGITQSPKYLFRKEGQNVTLSCEQNLNHDAMYWYRQDPGQGLRLIYYSQIVNDFQKGDIAEGYSVSREKKESFPLTVTSAQKNPTAFYLCASSIPEKRYGYTFGSGTRLTVV.

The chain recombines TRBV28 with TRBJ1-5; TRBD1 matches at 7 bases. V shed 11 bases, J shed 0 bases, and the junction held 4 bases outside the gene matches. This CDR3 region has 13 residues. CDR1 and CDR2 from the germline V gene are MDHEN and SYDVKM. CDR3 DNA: TGTGCCGGACAGGACCATAGCAATCAGCCCCAGCATTTT. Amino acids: CAGQDHSNQPQHF.

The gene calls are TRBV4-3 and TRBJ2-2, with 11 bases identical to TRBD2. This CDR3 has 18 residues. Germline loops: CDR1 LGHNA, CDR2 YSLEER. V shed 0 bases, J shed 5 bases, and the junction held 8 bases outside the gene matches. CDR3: CASSQDSSGGARTGELFF. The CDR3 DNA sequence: TGCGCCAGCAGCCAAGATAGTAGCGGGGGGGCGCGGACCGGGGAGCTGTTTTTT.

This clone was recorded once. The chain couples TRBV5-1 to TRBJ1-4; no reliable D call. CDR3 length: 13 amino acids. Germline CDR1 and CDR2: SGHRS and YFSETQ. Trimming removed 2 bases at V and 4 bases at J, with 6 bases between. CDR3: CASSFSSNEKLFF. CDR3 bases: TGCGCCAGCAGCTTCTCCAGTAATGAAAAACTGTTTTTT.

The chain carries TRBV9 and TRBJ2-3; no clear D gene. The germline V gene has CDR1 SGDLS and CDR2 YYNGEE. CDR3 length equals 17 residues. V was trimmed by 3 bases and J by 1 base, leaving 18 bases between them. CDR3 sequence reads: CASSDTRSARGTDTQYF. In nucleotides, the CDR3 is TGTGCCAGCAGCGACACCAGATCAGCGCGTGGCACAGATACGCAGTATTTT.

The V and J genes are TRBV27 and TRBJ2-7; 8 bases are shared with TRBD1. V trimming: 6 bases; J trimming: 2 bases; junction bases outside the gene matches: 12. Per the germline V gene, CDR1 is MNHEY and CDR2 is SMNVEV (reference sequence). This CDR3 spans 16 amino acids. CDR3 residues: CASSRSPGQATYEQYF. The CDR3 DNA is TGTGCCAGCAGCAGATCTCCGGGACAGGCAACCTACGAGCAGTACTTC.

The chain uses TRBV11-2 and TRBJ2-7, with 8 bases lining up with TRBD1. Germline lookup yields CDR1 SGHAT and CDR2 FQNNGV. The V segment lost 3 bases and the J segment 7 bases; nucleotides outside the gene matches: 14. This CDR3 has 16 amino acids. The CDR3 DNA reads TGTGCCAGCAGCTTCCTATCGGGACAGGCGCGTTGGGAGCAGTACTTC. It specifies CASSFLSGQARWEQYF.

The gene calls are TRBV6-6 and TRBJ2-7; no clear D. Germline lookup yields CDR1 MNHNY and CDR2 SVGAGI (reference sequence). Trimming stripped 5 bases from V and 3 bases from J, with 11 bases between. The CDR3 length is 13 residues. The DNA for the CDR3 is TGTGCCAGCAGTCTAGACGGCCGCTACGAGCAGTACTTC. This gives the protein CASSLDGRYEQYF.

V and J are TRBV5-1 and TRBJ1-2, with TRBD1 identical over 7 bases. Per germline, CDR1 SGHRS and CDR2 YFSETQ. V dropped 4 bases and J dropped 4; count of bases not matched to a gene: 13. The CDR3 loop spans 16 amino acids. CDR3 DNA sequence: TGCGCCAGCAGCCTATGGACAGGACCTAAGGTCTATGGCTACACCTTC. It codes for CASSLWTGPKVYGYTF.